The text below deals with one TCR beta chain. The antigen remains undetermined. These data belong to a study of cytomegalovirus exposure and HLA in healthy donors. Study-wide background: One earlier analysis, a look at about 179 million T cells, found some 120 million unique TCR beta sequences. The study's findings and limits: The sole available immune exposure information was CMV serostatus. The study carried out a later analysis of TCR beta sequences. It associated under 20,000 of them with specific HLA alleles at a false discovery rate of 0.05. A further, later analysis showed that HLA-associated TCR beta chains (compared with equally common others) were more clonally expanded.

A multiplex PCR was run with 60 Vbeta primers and 13 Jbeta primers. This table comes from immunoSEQ multiplex PCR, and its TCRdb copy is limited to in-frame clones, with some not included. This table holds about 240,000 clones, about 85% found once. The sample was PBMCs. This receptor was taken from a girl aged 2 to 9 in good health and CMV-seronegative.

CDR3: CAWISGRISGNTIYF. DNA for the CDR3: TGTGCCTGGATTTCAGGGAGGATCTCTGGAAACACCATATATTTT. The V call is TRBV30, the J call TRBJ1-3; maybe TRBD1 (5 bases). This CDR3 contains 15 residues. The V and J ends lost 4 bases and 0 bases respectively, with 13 bases between them. CDR1 and CDR2 from the germline V gene are GTSNPN and SVGIG (reference sequence).